This T cell receptor beta chain was sequenced in a study of T-cell memory formation after mild COVID-19. In this sample, this clonotype turned up a few times. From 5'RACE with constant-segment primers came TCR alpha and TCR beta cDNA libraries that carried sample barcodes and UMIs. TCRdb itself ran the 5' RACE reads through MiXCR, one entry per CDR3 protein. The table shows 270,000 or so distinct CDR3 sequences, with 18% occurring only once. The specimen sequenced was PBMCs or a T cell subset sorted from them (not recorded which). The receptor's source is a man aged 18 to 30 who had mild COVID-19 (a few samples of this study predate the infection). Cell type and time point are not known.

CDR3 DNA sequence: TGTGCCAGCAGCTTAGGGCAGCCGGGCAATCAGCCCCAGCATTTT. It is translated as CASSLGQPGNQPQHF. This rearrangement joins TRBV7-9 to TRBJ1-5; D not resolved. V lost 1 base to trimming and J lost 2 bases, with 9 bases between them. Germline lookup yields CDR1 SEHNR and CDR2 FQNEAQ (reference sequence). The CDR3 runs 15 residues.